This T cell receptor (beta chain) stems from a study of low-dose radiotherapy and immunotherapy resistance in tumors. The junction had 1 base not matched to a gene; V was cut back by 3 bases and J by 1 base. This CDR3 region has 14 residues. CDR1 is KGHSH and CDR2 is LQKENI in the germline V gene. Primers used for first-strand cDNA, a TRAV- and TRBV-specific set, covered both alpha and beta chains. For amplifying TCRs, the PCR ran for 15 to 20 cycles with Phusion, which was used together with a constant-region primer and the adapter on the V primers. MiXCR, run by TCRdb on the reads, gives a single entry per CDR3 protein. Among over 9,500 distinct CDR3 sequences, over 55% were seen once, and the ten largest hold about an eighth.

This sequence joins TRBV18 and TRBJ1-1, with 8 bases fitting TRBD1. The origin of this receptor is a human donor with advanced metastatic prostate, ovarian, gallbladder or colorectal cancer (not recorded which). This table probably holds off-target reads from a library built for another chain. The CDR3 DNA reads as TGTGCCAGCTCACCGGGACAGGAGAACACTGAAGCTTTCTTT. Its protein product is CASSPGQENTEAFF.